This T cell receptor beta chain was captured in a study of blood T cell repertoires in COVID-19. As for the study in general: Collection of acute and convalescent COVID-19 samples took place in the United States, Italy and Spain.

Enrollment of patients from Seattle took place during active infection, with longitudinal follow-up. Sequenced by immunoSEQ multiplex PCR; TCRdb stores in-frame clones only, minus some. The sample has roughly 280,000 clones; about 88% are singletons. Sequenced sample: peripheral blood. This TCR was recovered from a woman in her twenties or thirties with COVID-19, enrolled during active disease.

CDR3 protein: CASRGGNTEAFF. Here the CDR3 DNA reads TGTGCCAGTAGAGGAGGAAACACTGAAGCTTTCTTT. The chain employs TRBV19 and TRBJ1-1; no definite D call. Trimming shortened V by 6 bases and J by 2 bases, and 7 bases separated the two germline ends. CDR3 length: 12 amino acids. Germline values: CDR1 LNHDA, CDR2 SQIVND (reference sequence).